This T cell receptor (beta chain) emerged from a study of cytomegalovirus exposure and HLA in healthy donors. CDR3 length equals 13 residues. V lost 5 bases, J lost 5 bases, and 3 bases stayed unmatched. Germline CDR1 reads KGHSH; CDR2 reads LQKENI. The sample holds one count of this clone. Donors were ostensibly healthy at sampling, although undocumented immune exposures were probable. The PCR used 60 Vbeta and 13 Jbeta primers. Clones were read by immunoSEQ multiplex PCR, and TCRdb kept only the in-frame ones, dropping some. Of about 240,000 clones listed, roughly 82% are singletons. The chain is built from TRBV18 and TRBJ1-5; 7 nucleotides match TRBD1. Sequencing was done on a sample of PBMCs. The receptor's source is a woman in her 40s in good health and CMV-seropositive. Here the CDR3 reads CASSTQGYQPQHF. The CDR3 DNA reads TGTGCCAGCTCAACACAGGGGTATCAGCCCCAGCATTTT.